This T cell receptor (beta chain) came from a study of beta chain features in type 1 diabetes. The isolated RNA, all of it, was reverse transcribed, so expressed TCRB transcripts were what got sequenced. Some clones are missing from TCRdb's copy, which holds only in-frame ones; the method was immunoSEQ multiplex PCR. The sample lists under 95,000 clones; about 32% were seen once. J lost 13 bases, V lost 5 bases, and 12 bases had no gene match. The CDR3 length is 15 residues. In germline, CDR1 is SGHTA, CDR2 FQGNSA. Sample: stem cell memory CD4+ T cells from blood. The sequence came from a woman between 18 and 30 years old in good health. The chain has TRBV7-2 and TRBJ2-1; 12 bases are shared with TRBD2. The CDR3: CASSQLAGGTRGQFF. DNA of the CDR3: TGTGCCAGCAGCCAACTAGCGGGGGGTACCCGTGGCCAGTTCTTC. Supplemented by reference TRBV7-2 and TRBJ2-1, the full variable domain reads GAGVSQSPSNKVTEKGKDVELRCDPISGHTALYWYRQSLGQGLEFLIYFQGNSAPDKSGLPSDRFSAERTGGSVSTLTIQRTQQEDSAVYLCASSQLAGGTRGQFFGPGTRLTVL.